The 18 T cell receptor beta chains below come from one sample, sequenced in a study of shared clonotypes between healthy human individuals. Sequencing used immunoSEQ multiplex PCR; TCRdb keeps in-frame clones, though not all of them. The sample has about 2.3 million clones; under 95% are singletons. The sample was naive CD4+ T cells from PBMCs. As to subset: CD45RA+ positively selected. Receptors were obtained from a man aged 18 to 29 in good health. Some clones in this sample may be carry-over from other donors' samples.

This rearrangement joins TRBV19 to TRBJ2-7, with D perhaps being TRBD1 or TRBD2 (6 bases each). The V gene's germline CDR1 is LNHDA and CDR2 SQIVND (reference sequence). The CDR3 runs to 14 residues. Trimming removed 3 bases from V and 3 bases from J, with 12 bases in between. The CDR3 coding sequence is TGTGCCAGTAGTATGGGGGGACATGTCTACGAGCAGTACTTC. Translation: CASSMGGHVYEQYF.

The chain uses TRBV5-1 and TRBJ2-1; D is possibly TRBD2 (5 bases). Germline loops: CDR1 SGHRS, CDR2 YFSETQ. This CDR3 region has 15 residues. Trimming took off 0 bases at V and 5 bases at J, with 12 bases between the two ends. CDR3 loop: CASSLGGEEHNEQFF. In nucleotides, the CDR3 is TGCGCCAGCAGCTTGGGGGGAGAGGAACACAATGAGCAGTTCTTC. The variable domain in full, with the rest retrieved from reference TRBV5-1 and TRBJ2-1, is KAGVTQTPRYLIKTRGQQVTLSCSPISGHRSVSWYQQTPGQGLQFLFEYFSETQRNKGNFPGRFSGRQFSNSRSEMNVSTLELGDSALYLCASSLGGEEHNEQFFGPGTRLTVL.

The rearrangement uses TRBV5-1 and TRBJ2-2; unclear D gene. Trimming cost V 3 bases and J 1 base, with 16 bases left between them. CDR3 length equals 17 residues. Germline lookup yields CDR1 SGHRS and CDR2 YFSETQ. The CDR3 reads CASSSNPPDLNTGELFF. CDR3 DNA: TGCGCCAGCAGCTCGAACCCCCCGGATTTGAACACCGGGGAGCTGTTTTTT.

There are a few counts of this clone. The V and J genes are TRBV19 and TRBJ1-1, with D possibly TRBD1 on 5 matching bases. The V gene's germline CDR1 is LNHDA and CDR2 SQIVND (reference sequence). CDR3 size: 14 residues. V was clipped by 4 bases and J by 3 bases, with 12 bases between them. In nucleotides, the CDR3 is TGTGCCAGTAGTACGCGGGGCGTGGACACTGAAGCTTTCTTT. Its protein product is CASSTRGVDTEAFF. Supplemented by reference TRBV19 and TRBJ1-1, the full variable domain reads DGGITQSPKYLFRKEGQNVTLSCEQNLNHDAMYWYRQDPGQGLRLIYYSQIVNDFQKGDIAEGYSVSREKKESFPLTVTSAQKNPTAFYLCASSTRGVDTEAFFGQGTRLTVV.

V and J are TRBV2 and TRBJ2-7, with TRBD1 matching over 7 bases. CDR1 is SNHLY and CDR2 is FYNNEI in the germline V gene. The CDR3 loop spans 11 amino acids. The junction had 2 bases not matched to a gene; V was cut back by 6 bases and J by 6 bases. CDR3 residues: CASRWDSEQYF. CDR3 in DNA: TGTGCCAGCAGGTGGGACAGCGAGCAGTACTTC.

The chain has TRBV28 and TRBJ2-7, with D possibly matching TRBD2 (6 bases). This CDR3 spans 18 amino acids. Germline V gene lookup returns CDR1 MDHEN and CDR2 SYDVKM. With 2 bases removed from V and 0 bases from J, the gap between germline ends came to 20 bases. The CDR3 here is CASSLISGRGSPSYEQYF. CDR3 coding DNA: TGTGCCAGCAGTTTAATTAGCGGTCGGGGTTCCCCCTCCTACGAGCAGTACTTC. Drawing the rest from reference TRBV28 and TRBJ2-7, the complete variable domain is DVKVTQSSRYLVKRTGEKVFLECVQDMDHENMFWYRQDPGLGLRLIYFSYDVKMKEKGDIPEGYSVSREKKERFSLILESASTNQTSMYLCASSLISGRGSPSYEQYFGPGTRLTVT.

The rearrangement joins TRBV30 to TRBJ2-5; 13 bases fit TRBD2. V gave up 3 bases and J gave up 6 bases; unmatched junction bases: 10. CDR3 length: 16 amino acids. Germline assignment: CDR1 GTSNPN and CDR2 SVGIG (reference sequence). Written as DNA, the CDR3 is TGTGCCTGGAGCCGGACTAGCGGGGGTGTGATTAAGACCCAGTACTTC. Its protein product is CAWSRTSGGVIKTQYF.

The chain couples TRBV28 to TRBJ2-1; TRBD1 aligns across 7 bases. The CDR3 is 15 residues long. Losses at the gene ends were 6 bases for V and 0 bases for J; bases not matched to a gene: 5. Per the germline V gene, CDR1 is MDHEN and CDR2 is SYDVKM. The CDR3 DNA follows: TGTGCCAGCAGGATCAGGACAGGCTCCTACAATGAGCAGTTCTTC. Residues: CASRIRTGSYNEQFF.

The chain employs TRBV4-3 and TRBJ2-3, with 7 positions matching TRBD2. The CDR3 consists of 17 residues. Germline V lookup: CDR1 LGHNA, CDR2 YSLEER. The V segment lost 3 bases and the J segment 0 bases; nucleotides outside the gene matches: 9. CDR3 DNA sequence: TGCGCCAGCAGCCAGAGGTCGCTAGCGGAGAGCACAGATACGCAGTATTTT. This translates into CASSQRSLAESTDTQYF.

The CDR3 nucleotides read TGCGCCAGCAGCTGGGGGACAGGGGTGCGTCCAACAGAGACCCAGTACTTC. This gives the protein CASSWGTGVRPTETQYF. The chain carries TRBV5-1 and TRBJ2-5, with 10 bases that match TRBD1. With V trimmed by 3 bases and J by 4 bases, 12 bases remained unmatched. Germline lookup yields CDR1 SGHRS and CDR2 YFSETQ. The CDR3 consists of 17 residues.

This sequence joins TRBV10-3 and TRBJ2-3, with 8 bases lining up with TRBD1. Germline CDR1 ENHRY, CDR2 SYGVKD. The junction had 9 bases not matched to a gene; V was cut back by 4 bases and J by 0 bases. This CDR3 contains 17 residues. Written as DNA, the CDR3 is TGTGCCATCAGTGGCGGACAGGGCAGCTATAGCACAGATACGCAGTATTTT. Residues: CAISGGQGSYSTDTQYF.

In its sample, this clone was seen a few times. The sample carries other DNA sequences with the same CDR3. This chain connects TRBV11-2 to TRBJ1-1; tentatively, D is TRBD1 (6 bases). CDR1 and CDR2 from the germline V gene are SGHAT and FQNNGV. The germline V and J ends were trimmed by 2 bases and 1 base, with 8 bases remaining between them. This CDR3 contains 14 residues. CDR3 in DNA: TGTGCCAGCAGCTTACAGGGGTGGAACACTGAAGCTTTCTTT. Its translation: CASSLQGWNTEAFF.

The sample holds one count of this clone. Within the sample, other DNA sequences also encode this same CDR3. The chain joins TRBV5-1 to TRBJ2-7; possible D gene TRBD1, 5 bases. V gave up 4 bases and J gave up 0 bases, with 5 bases separating them. This CDR3 region has 12 residues. CDR1 SGHRS and CDR2 YFSETQ come from the germline V gene. The DNA for the CDR3 is TGCGCCAGCAGCGACAGCTCCTACGAGCAGTACTTC. Its protein is CASSDSSYEQYF.

The gene calls are TRBV2 and TRBJ1-5; TRBD1 is a possible D gene (6 bases). Germline V CDR1 and CDR2: SNHLY, FYNNEI. The CDR3 has 15 residues. Deletions cut 6 bases from V and 3 bases from J, with 15 bases between. CDR3: CASSGTQGHNQPQHF. CDR3 nucleotides: TGTGCCAGCAGCGGGACTCAGGGGCACAATCAGCCCCAGCATTTT.

CDR3 sequence reads: CASSPPDSSPGNTIYF. The CDR3 region has the DNA TGTGCCAGCAGCCCCCCCGACAGTTCCCCTGGAAACACCATATATTTT. The V gene is TRBV9, the J gene TRBJ1-3; maybe TRBD1 (5 bases). Germline-derived CDR1 and CDR2 are SGDLS and YYNGEE. This CDR3 region has 16 residues. Trimming stripped 4 bases from V and 2 bases from J, with 16 bases between.

As for this clone: Other DNA sequences from this sample encode an identical CDR3 as well. V and J are TRBV28 and TRBJ1-5, with 9 bases fitting TRBD1. Germline V CDR1 and CDR2: MDHEN, SYDVKM. The CDR3 contains 15 residues. Trimming cost V 6 bases and J 0 bases; bases outside gene matches: 3. CDR3 sequence: CASRTGQGSNQPQHF. The CDR3 DNA follows: TGTGCCAGCAGGACGGGACAGGGTAGCAATCAGCCCCAGCATTTT.

The chain combines TRBV6-1 with TRBJ1-2; 7 bases fit TRBD1. The CDR3 consists of 16 residues. After removal of 4 bases from V and 0 bases from J, the junction contained 8 bases not matched to a gene. Germline CDR1 reads MNHNS; CDR2 reads SASEGT. CDR3 DNA sequence: TGTGCCAGCAGTGTCCGGGACAGTTTAGCTAACTATGGCTACACCTTC. Amino acids: CASSVRDSLANYGYTF.

The chain couples TRBV2 to TRBJ1-3, with 9 bases lining up with TRBD1. Germline V lookup: CDR1 SNHLY, CDR2 FYNNEI. The V segment lost 6 bases and the J segment 1 base; nucleotides outside the gene matches: 4. The CDR3 consists of 15 residues. CDR3 amino acids: CASRDRGGSGNTIYF. The CDR3 DNA follows: TGTGCCAGCAGGGACAGGGGAGGATCTGGAAACACCATATATTTT.